This T cell receptor beta chain derives from a study of T cells in Graves' hyperthyroidism and ophthalmopathy. Study conclusions and caveats: Appearing also in blood were most of the thyroid clonotypes expanded above 0.001.

This clonotype was found many times. No antigen is known for it. Amplification targeted TCR beta CDR3 regions from RNA transcripts. In the first-round RT-PCR of the TCR CDR3, the HTBI primer set was used. TCRdb re-analysed the multiplex PCR reads in MiXCR, keeping a single row per CDR3 protein. The profile shows about 400,000 distinct CDR3 sequences, approximately 15% of them singletons. The origin of this receptor is a woman aged 18-29 years with Graves' hyperthyroidism. Sequenced sample: blood.

CDR3 sequence: CASRRVGRGDLYGYTF. The CDR3 nucleotides read TGTGCCAGCCGTAGGGTCGGTAGGGGCGACCTCTATGGCTACACCTTC. The rearrangement links TRBV7-8 to TRBJ1-2; tentatively, D is TRBD1 (5 bases). The CDR3 covers 16 residues. Germline loops: CDR1 SGHVS, CDR2 FQNEAQ. The ends were cut back, 8 bases at V and 4 bases at J, with 23 bases in the middle.